This T cell receptor (beta chain) emerged from a study of blood T cell repertoires in COVID-19 (dated by TCRdb to 2018 to 2021). For context, the study as a whole: Samples covering the acute and convalescent phases of COVID-19 were provided by collaborators in the United States, Italy and Spain. Where available, HLA class I and class II types were taken from metadata supplied by the sample provider and were not determined by assay-based typing. The repertoires were released in a freely available public database meant as a resource for research on the immune response to SARS-CoV-2. Deeply sampled blood TCRbeta repertoires from subjects exposed to, actively infected with, or recovered from COVID-19 were included in the dataset. Samples came from the ongoing ImmuneRACE study (first 160 participants) plus 1,254 subjects from 6 global collaborators. The sample metadata nearly always contained a de-identified subject ID, COVID-19 status, age in years and sex. The material from the prospective study consisted of cDNA or gDNA derived from T cells, B-cell-depleted T cells, or PBMCs. Results the study describes overall, beyond this receptor: The amount of clinical and demographic metadata varied by source and participant and was provided uncurated.

Collaborating institutions collected whole blood in K2EDTA tubes following their own protocols. For TCRbeta analysis, collaborators shipped samples as frozen whole blood, isolated PBMCs, or DNA extracted from either of those sample types. A word on this clone: Its antigen remains unidentified. No qualities accompany the bases; no much larger clone lies one base away.

TCRbeta CDR3 regions were amplified from genomic DNA by means of the immunoSEQ Assay, a bias-controlled multiplex PCR. Per the authors' processing: The number of nucleated cells in each sample was estimated from the amplification of reference gene primers within the assay. To quantify the absolute abundance of each unique TCRbeta CDR3 rearrangement, sequence reads were collapsed and filtered. For each sample, productive Simpson clonality was calculated as the square root of Simpson's diversity index across productive rearrangements. The clones in this table, taken by TCRdb from immuneACCESS, are in-frame only. Not every clone is retained; where verified, under half of the shortfall comes from an unresolved V gene, and the cause of the rest is unknown. V, J and clone size are those of that table, while D and trimming were read from the DNA. The sample table records approximately 100,000 clones; approximately 82% of these occur just once. The top ten constitute 10% of the sample.

Sequenced input: peripheral blood. This receptor was taken from a man between 65 and 85 years old with acute or convalescent COVID-19.

The CDR3 region has the sequence CASSVVVGGGNTEAFF. The DNA reads TGTGCCAGCAGCGTAGTTGTAGGCGGCGGGAACACTGAAGCTTTCTTT. The rearranged chain carries TRBV9 and TRBJ1-1; the D gene cannot be named for sure. The V and J ends are trimmed by 0 bases and 1 base, leaving 13 bases between them. Reading the germline V gene gives CDR1 SGDLS and CDR2 YYNGEE. Reading from cysteine to phenylalanine, the CDR3 counts 16 amino acids. CDR3 DNA only is kept here, 48 bases in frame from base 1.